This T cell receptor (beta chain) was profiled in a study of cytomegalovirus exposure and HLA in healthy donors. The V and J ends lost 6 bases and 1 base, in that order; junction bases with no gene match: 6. This CDR3 region has 15 residues. Germline CDR1 MNHEY, CDR2 SVGAGI. PCR amplification relied on 60 Vbeta primers (plus 13 Jbeta primers). Data came from immunoSEQ multiplex PCR; TCRdb stores just in-frame clones and leaves some out. The sample lists fewer than 150,000 clones; approximately 79% were seen once. The sample taken for sequencing was PBMCs. This TCR was recovered from a man aged 50 to 59 in good health and CMV-seropositive. The chain employs TRBV6-5 and TRBJ2-3; 8 nucleotides align to TRBD2. The CDR3 DNA reads TGTGCCAGCAGCATAAGACTAGCGCGCACAGATACGCAGTATTTT. It is translated as CASSIRLARTDTQYF.